The rows below give T cell receptor beta chains drawn from one sample of a study of shared clonotypes between healthy human individuals. Clones were sequenced by immunoSEQ multiplex PCR, and TCRdb holds only the in-frame ones, with some missing. The table lists more than 1 million clones, about 80% of them singletons. The sequencing input was memory CD4+ T cells from PBMCs. These receptor sequences come from a man younger than 35 in good health. Some clones in this sample may be carry-over from other donors' samples. CDR3s include the opening cysteine and the closing phenylalanine or tryptophan. The D gene is left open where the match is weak. Clone size, where shown, is once, few, many, or a class for clones that have expanded.

V gene	clone size	J gene	D gene	CDR3 DNA	CDR3 protein
TRBV30	NA	TRBJ2-2	NA	TGTGCCTGGAGTGGGAACACCGGGGAGCTGTTTTTT	CAWSGNTGELFF
TRBV19	NA	TRBJ2-2	NA	TGTGCCAGTAGTATAGAAACTGACACCGGGGAGCTGTTTTTT	CASSIETDTGELFF
TRBV5-1	few	TRBJ2-6	NA	TGCGCCAGCAGCTTGGCGGGACCGATCTCTGGGGCCAACGTCCTGACTTTC	CASSLAGPISGANVLTF
TRBV30	NA	TRBJ1-3	NA	TGTGGGTGCAGCTCTGGAAACACCATATATTTT	CGCSSGNTIYF
TRBV7-6	NA	TRBJ2-7	TRBD2	TGTGCCAGCAGCTTAGGTACTAGCGGGGATAGCTCCTACGAGCAGTACTTC	CASSLGTSGDSSYEQYF
TRBV27	NA	TRBJ1-2	NA	TGTGCCAGCAGTTCCACTTCCCCGTGGGGATATACTAACTATGGCTACACCTTC	CASSSTSPWGYTNYGYTF
TRBV5-8	NA	TRBJ1-5	NA	TGTGCCAGCAGCGCGACCGGAGGCGGGAGCAATCAGCCCCAGCATTTT	CASSATGGGSNQPQHF
TRBV19	NA	TRBJ2-2	TRBD2	TGTGCCAGTAGTATGGCGGGAGATTGGGGCGGGGAGCTGTTTTTT	CASSMAGDWGGELFF
TRBV7-9	few	TRBJ2-7	NA	TGTGCCAGCAGCTTAGTTTCAGGGTTTCCCTACGAGCAGTACTTC	CASSLVSGFPYEQYF
TRBV5-1	NA	TRBJ2-3	NA	TGCGCCAGCAGCTTGGCCGGCGGCCGTTTGGCAGATACGCAGTATTTT	CASSLAGGRLADTQYF
TRBV9	NA	TRBJ2-1	NA	TGTGCCAGCAGCGTAGTGGGCTCGGAGGGAATGATCTTCTTC	CASSVVGSEGMIFF
TRBV9	many	TRBJ1-5	TRBD1	TGTGCCAGCTCCCCAGGGGGGGGGATTGGCCAGCCCCAGCATTTT	CASSPGGGIGQPQHF
TRBV9	NA	TRBJ1-1	NA	TGTGCCAGCAGCGTAGAAGAACGGCGGAACACTGAAGCTTTCTTT	CASSVEERRNTEAFF
TRBV19	NA	TRBJ1-2	TRBD1	TGTGCCAGTACCAGATTTGCCCAGGGGGCGTTTGGCTACACCTTC	CASTRFAQGAFGYTF
TRBV27	NA	TRBJ2-7	TRBD2	TGTGCCAGCAGTTTAAAGGCTAGCGGCTCCTACGAGCAGTACTTC	CASSLKASGSYEQYF
TRBV29-1	NA	TRBJ2-1	TRBD2	TGCAGCGTTGCCGGGACTAGCGGCCTTGTGGAGCAGTTCTTC	CSVAGTSGLVEQFF
TRBV9	few	TRBJ1-1	NA	TGTGCCAGCAGCGTAGACCTGGGGGCGGACACTGAAGCTTTCTTT	CASSVDLGADTEAFF
TRBV19	NA	TRBJ2-2	TRBD2	TGTGCCAGTAGTAGTAGCGGGAGGGCCGGGGAGCTGTTTTTT	CASSSSGRAGELFF
TRBV7-9	NA	TRBJ2-2	NA	TGTGCCAGCAGCTTAGCAGGGAACACCGGGGAGCTGTTTTTT	CASSLAGNTGELFF
TRBV6-5	NA	TRBJ2-7	NA	TGTGCCAGCAGCCAGGGTGTTGAATACGAGCAGTACTTC	CASSQGVEYEQYF
TRBV7-3	NA	TRBJ2-1	TRBD2	TGTGCCAGCAGCTTAAATCTAGGTAGCGGGACCCACAATGAGCAGTTCTTC	CASSLNLGSGTHNEQFF
TRBV4-1	few	TRBJ1-2	TRBD1	TGCGCCAGCAGCCACACAACCGAGGGACAGAAGAGGGGCTACACCTTC	CASSHTTEGQKRGYTF
TRBV19	NA	TRBJ1-4	NA	TGTGCCAGTAGTATCACCGGCCTTAATGAAAAACTGTTTTTT	CASSITGLNEKLFF
TRBV9	many	TRBJ1-1	NA	TGTGCCAGCAGCTCCACCTCCGGGACGAAAGCTTTCTTT	CASSSTSGTKAFF
TRBV28	NA	TRBJ2-3	TRBD1	TGTGCCAGCAGTCCACAGGGGCCCACAGATACGCAGTATTTT	CASSPQGPTDTQYF
TRBV6-6	once	TRBJ2-7	TRBD1	TGTGCCAGCAGTTACCCGACAAACAGGGGGCCCGGCGAGCAGTACTTC	CASSYPTNRGPGEQYF
TRBV10-3	NA	TRBJ2-5	TRBD2	TGTGCCATCAGAAGGACTAGCGGGAGCAGGAACACGGGAGAGCAGTACTTC	CAIRRTSGSRNTGEQYF
TRBV9	NA	TRBJ2-2	NA	TGTGCCAGCACCATAGGGGTGGGGAACACCGGGGAGCTGTTTTTT	CASTIGVGNTGELFF
TRBV30	NA	TRBJ2-7	NA	TGTGCCTGGAGGGAACTGGACAGTTCCCTACGGTGGCAGTACTTC	CAWRELDSSLRWQYF
TRBV28	few	TRBJ2-5	NA	TGTGCCAGCAGTGCAGGCCGGAGGGGGGGGAAAGAGACCCAGTACTTC	CASSAGRRGGKETQYF
TRBV18	NA	TRBJ2-1	NA	TGTGCCAGCTCACCATCTACGATCAATGAGCAGTTCTTC	CASSPSTINEQFF
TRBV29-1	NA	TRBJ1-3	NA	TGCAGCGTTGAAGTCTCCCTTGGAAACACCATATATTTT	CSVEVSLGNTIYF
TRBV11-2	NA	TRBJ2-1	NA	TGTGCCAGCGGACCCGCGGTTTCCTCCTACAATGAGCAGTTCTTC	CASGPAVSSYNEQFF
TRBV28	NA	TRBJ1-5	TRBD1	TGTGCCAGCAGTTCGTACAGGGGTAGCAATCAGCCCCAGCATTTT	CASSSYRGSNQPQHF
TRBV5-1	NA	TRBJ1-2	NA	TGCGCCAGCAGCTTGGTGGCGGTTAACTATGGCTACACCTTC	CASSLVAVNYGYTF
TRBV19	NA	TRBJ1-1	TRBD1	TGTGCCAGTAACCACAGGGGGATGAACACTGAAGCTTTCTTT	CASNHRGMNTEAFF
TRBV18	NA	TRBJ2-5	TRBD1	TGTGCCAGCTCCCCAGGGGGAGAAAAGACCCAGTACTTC	CASSPGGEKTQYF
TRBV19	once	TRBJ1-2	NA	TGTGCCAGTAGGGATCCGGGGCAAGTGAACTATGGCTACACCTTC	CASRDPGQVNYGYTF
TRBV6-1	NA	TRBJ1-1	NA	TGTGCCAGCAGCCAGCGGTTGGAAGCTTTCTTT	CASSQRLEAFF
TRBV5-1	few	TRBJ2-7	NA	TGCGCCAGCAGCTTGCTAATACAGGGATCCAACGAGCAGTACTTC	CASSLLIQGSNEQYF
TRBV11-2	NA	TRBJ2-5	NA	TGTGCCAGCAGCTCCACAAGCCGGCCCCTCGGGTTAGAGACCCAGTACTTC	CASSSTSRPLGLETQYF
TRBV10-3	NA	TRBJ2-6	NA	TGTGCCATCTCTTCTACAGGGAAGGGTTCTGGGGCCAACGTCCTGACTTTC	CAISSTGKGSGANVLTF
TRBV10-1	NA	TRBJ2-2	TRBD2	TGCGCCAGCAGACTTCCGGGACTAGCGGACACCGGGGAGCTGTTTTTT	CASRLPGLADTGELFF
TRBV7-2	NA	TRBJ2-3	TRBD2	TGTGCCAGCAGCTACCGCCCGGGAGGGCCAGCAGATACGCAGTATTTT	CASSYRPGGPADTQYF
TRBV29-1	NA	TRBJ2-5	NA	TGCAGCGGACGACCCGGAATCGCCCGCGAGACCCAGTACTTC	CSGRPGIARETQYF
TRBV2	NA	TRBJ2-4	TRBD2	TGTGCCAGCAGTAGAGGGACTAGCAGCCTCAAAAACATTCAGTACTTC	CASSRGTSSLKNIQYF
TRBV7-2	NA	TRBJ1-3	NA	TGTGCCAGCAGCTTAGAATGGGGTAGTGGAAACACCATATATTTT	CASSLEWGSGNTIYF
TRBV28	NA	TRBJ2-1	NA	TGTGCCAGCAGTTTACCCGGGACTCGCGACAATGAGCAGTTCTTC	CASSLPGTRDNEQFF
TRBV28	NA	TRBJ2-7	NA	TGTGCCAGCAGTTTTACCGGGCCCGAGCAGTACTTC	CASSFTGPEQYF
TRBV28	NA	TRBJ1-5	NA	TGTGCCAGCAGCCCCTCCCAAGGGGATCAGCCCCAGCATTTT	CASSPSQGDQPQHF
TRBV4-2	NA	TRBJ1-2	NA	TGTGCCAGCAGCCAATTCCACGGCCAGCAAAGGTACGGCTACACCTTC	CASSQFHGQQRYGYTF
TRBV5-4	NA	TRBJ2-5	NA	TGTGCCAGCAGCGGGGGCCCGCTCGGGGAGACCCAGTACTTC	CASSGGPLGETQYF
TRBV6-1	NA	TRBJ2-1	TRBD2	TGTGCCAGCAGAGGTATGGCGGGAGGGTTCAGTGAGCAGTTCTTC	CASRGMAGGFSEQFF
TRBV30	NA	TRBJ2-7	NA	TGTGCCGGCGCCTACTATAAGAGCTCCTACGAGCAGTACTTC	CAGAYYKSSYEQYF
TRBV28	NA	TRBJ1-2	TRBD1	TGTGCCAGCAGTCCCCCAGGGGGGTATGGCTACACCTTC	CASSPPGGYGYTF